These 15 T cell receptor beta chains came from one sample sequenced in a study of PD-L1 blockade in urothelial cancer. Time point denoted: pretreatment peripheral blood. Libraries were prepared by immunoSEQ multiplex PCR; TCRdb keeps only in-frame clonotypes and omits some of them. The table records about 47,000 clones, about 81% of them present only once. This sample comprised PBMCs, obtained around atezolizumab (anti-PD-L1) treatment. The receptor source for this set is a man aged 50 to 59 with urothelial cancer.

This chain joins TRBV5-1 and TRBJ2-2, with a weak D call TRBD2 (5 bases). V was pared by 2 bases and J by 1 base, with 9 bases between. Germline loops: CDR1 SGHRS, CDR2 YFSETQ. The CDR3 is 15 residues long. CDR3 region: CASSFSSGNTGELFF. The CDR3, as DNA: TGCGCCAGCAGCTTTTCCAGCGGGAACACCGGGGAGCTGTTTTTT.

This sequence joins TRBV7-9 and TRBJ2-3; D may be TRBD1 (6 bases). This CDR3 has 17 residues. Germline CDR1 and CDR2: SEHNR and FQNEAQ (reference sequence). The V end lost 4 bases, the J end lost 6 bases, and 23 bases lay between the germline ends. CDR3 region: CASSSAGQRLMGDTQYF. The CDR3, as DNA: TGTGCCAGCAGCTCTGCCGGACAGCGCCTTATGGGGGATACGCAGTATTTT.

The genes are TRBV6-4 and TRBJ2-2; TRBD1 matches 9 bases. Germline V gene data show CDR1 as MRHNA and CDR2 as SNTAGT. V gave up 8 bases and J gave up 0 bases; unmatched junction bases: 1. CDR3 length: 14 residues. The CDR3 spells CASGTGSNTGELFF. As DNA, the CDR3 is TGTGCCAGCGGGACAGGGTCGAACACCGGGGAGCTGTTTTTT.

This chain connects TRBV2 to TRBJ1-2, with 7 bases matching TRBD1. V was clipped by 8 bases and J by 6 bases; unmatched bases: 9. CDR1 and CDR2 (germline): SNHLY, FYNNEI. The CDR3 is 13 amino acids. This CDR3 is CASGPQQGNGYTF. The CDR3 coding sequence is TGTGCCAGCGGACCTCAACAGGGGAATGGCTACACCTTC.

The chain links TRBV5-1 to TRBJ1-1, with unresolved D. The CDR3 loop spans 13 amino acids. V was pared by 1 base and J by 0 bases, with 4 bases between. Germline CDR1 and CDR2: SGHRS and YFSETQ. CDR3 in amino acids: CASSLNMNTEAFF. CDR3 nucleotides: TGCGCCAGCAGCTTGAACATGAACACTGAAGCTTTCTTT.

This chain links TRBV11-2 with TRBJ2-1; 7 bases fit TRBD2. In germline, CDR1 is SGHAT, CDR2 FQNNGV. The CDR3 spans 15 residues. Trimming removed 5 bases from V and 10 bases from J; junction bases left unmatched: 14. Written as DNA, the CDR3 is TGTGCCAGCAGCACCGAAGCGGGATCCTCAATAGAGCAGTTCTTC. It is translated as CASSTEAGSSIEQFF.

The CDR3 DNA reads as TGCGCCAGCAGCCATGGACAGGGCGACTATGGCTACACCTTC. Translating it yields CASSHGQGDYGYTF. The chain employs TRBV5-1 and TRBJ1-2; 8 bases are a match to TRBD1. There are 14 residues in the CDR3. The V gene's germline CDR1 is SGHRS and CDR2 YFSETQ. Trimming removed 4 bases from V and 3 bases from J; junction bases left unmatched: 5.

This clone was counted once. The CDR3 sequence is CASSSPRRGIYEQYF. CDR3 coding DNA: TGTGCCAGCAGTTCCCCGCGTCGGGGAATATACGAGCAGTACTTC. The chain combines TRBV6-6 with TRBJ2-7; maybe TRBD2 (5 bases). This CDR3 region has 15 residues. In germline, CDR1 is MNHNY, CDR2 SVGAGI (reference sequence). V was cut by 4 bases and J by 4 bases, with 17 bases left in between.

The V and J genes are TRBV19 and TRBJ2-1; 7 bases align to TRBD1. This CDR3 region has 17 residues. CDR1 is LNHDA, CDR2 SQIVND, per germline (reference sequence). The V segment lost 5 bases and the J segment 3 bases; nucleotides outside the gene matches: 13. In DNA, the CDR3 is TGTGCCAGTAGTCCCCGAGGGGGCACTATTATCTACAATGAGCAGTTCTTC. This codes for CASSPRGGTIIYNEQFF.

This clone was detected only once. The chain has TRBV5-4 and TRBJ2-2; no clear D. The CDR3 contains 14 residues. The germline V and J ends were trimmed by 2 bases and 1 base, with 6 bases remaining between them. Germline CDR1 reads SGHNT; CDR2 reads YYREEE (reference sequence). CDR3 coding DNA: TGTGCCAGCAGCTTTGGCCAGAACACCGGGGAGCTGTTTTTT. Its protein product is CASSFGQNTGELFF.

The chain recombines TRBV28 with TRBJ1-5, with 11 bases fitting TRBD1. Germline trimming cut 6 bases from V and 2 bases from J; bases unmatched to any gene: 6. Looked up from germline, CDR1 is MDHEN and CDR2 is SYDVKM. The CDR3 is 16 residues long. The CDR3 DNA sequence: TGTGCCAGCAGGCGGACAGGGGGCGGTGGCAATCAGCCCCAGCATTTT. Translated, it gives CASRRTGGGGNQPQHF.

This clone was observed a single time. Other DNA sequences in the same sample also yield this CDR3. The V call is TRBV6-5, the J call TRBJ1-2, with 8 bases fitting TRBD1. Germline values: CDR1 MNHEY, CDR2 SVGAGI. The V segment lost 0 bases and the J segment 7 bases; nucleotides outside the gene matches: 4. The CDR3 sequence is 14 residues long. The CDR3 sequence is CASSYSGQGFGYTF. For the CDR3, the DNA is TGTGCCAGCAGTTACTCCGGACAGGGTTTTGGCTACACCTTC.

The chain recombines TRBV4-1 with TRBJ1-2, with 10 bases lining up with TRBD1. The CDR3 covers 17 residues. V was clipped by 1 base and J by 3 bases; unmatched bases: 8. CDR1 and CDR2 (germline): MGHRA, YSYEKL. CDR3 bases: TGCGCCAGCAGCCAAGCTTCCCGGACAGGGGGATACTATGGCTACACCTTC. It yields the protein CASSQASRTGGYYGYTF.

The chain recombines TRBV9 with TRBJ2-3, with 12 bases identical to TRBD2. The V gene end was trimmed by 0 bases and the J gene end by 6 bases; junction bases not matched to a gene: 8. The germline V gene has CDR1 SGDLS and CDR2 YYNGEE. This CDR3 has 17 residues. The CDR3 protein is CASSVGLAGVSSDTQYF. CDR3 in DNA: TGTGCCAGCAGCGTAGGACTAGCGGGAGTATCGTCGGATACGCAGTATTTT. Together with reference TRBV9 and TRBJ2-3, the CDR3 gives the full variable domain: DSGVTQTPKHLITATGQRVTLRCSPRSGDLSVYWYQQSLDQGLQFLIQYYNGEERAKGNILERFSAQQFPDLHSELNLSSLELGDSALYFCASSVGLAGVSSDTQYFGPGTRLTVL.

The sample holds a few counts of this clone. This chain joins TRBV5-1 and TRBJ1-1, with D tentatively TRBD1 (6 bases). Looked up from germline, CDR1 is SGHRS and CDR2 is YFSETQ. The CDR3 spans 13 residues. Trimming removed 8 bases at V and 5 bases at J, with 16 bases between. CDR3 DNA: TGCGCCAGGATGGAGGGGGGGAGGACTGAAGCTTTCTTT. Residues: CARMEGGRTEAFF.